Below, one TCR beta chain is given with its context. Its antigen remains unknown. These data are taken from a study of Ad26.COV2.S vaccination and SARS-CoV-2 variants. Regarding treatment: 19 received Ad26.COV2.S at low or high dose, single or two shots; about five received placebo; per-sample allocation not given. At day 63 after the first vaccine or placebo injection, samples were drawn. Sequencing used immunoSEQ multiplex PCR; TCRdb keeps in-frame clones, though not all of them. The sample includes 350,000 to 400,000 clones, approximately 90% of them seen just once. V was shortened by 4 bases and J by 7 bases, with 19 bases between the two germline ends. Germline loops: CDR1 LGHDT, CDR2 YNNKEL (reference sequence). This CDR3 contains 15 residues. Study results and caveats: Reportedly, after vaccination the spike-specific CD8+ and CD4+ T cell responses displayed substantial breadth.

This sample comprised peripheral blood, obtained in a trial of Ad26.COV2.S vaccine versus placebo. V and J are TRBV3-1 (or the pseudogene TRBV3-2) and TRBJ2-5; TRBD2 might be the D (6 bases). This clonotype was obtained from a person aged 18 to 59 who received the Ad26.COV2.S COVID-19 vaccine or a placebo. CDR3 bases: TGTGCCAGCAGCCCAAAACGGGGGTACTCACGGACCCAGTACTTC. Translation: CASSPKRGYSRTQYF.